This entry features one T cell receptor (beta chain) sequence. Its antigen is still unknown. No much larger clone is present one base from it, and per-base qualities are unavailable. CDR1 and CDR2, per the germline V gene, are MGHRA and YSYEKL. V loses 1 base of germline sequence and J loses 5 bases, and the interval between the two ends is 5 bases. Counted from cysteine to phenylalanine, this CDR3 has 12 amino acids. CDR3 DNA only is kept here, 36 bases in frame from base 1. Genomic DNA extracted from blood was used in amounts of about 240-550 ng for amplification of TRB repertoires. The data are from a study of T and B cells in COVID-19 patients (dated by TCRdb to about 2020). About the study as a whole: In this study, adaptive immunity was profiled in COVID-19 patients who either had active infection or had recovered, using TRB and IGH repertoire sequencing of peripheral blood. A median age of approximately 32 years was recorded in the recovered cohort versus 65 to 80 years in the active-infection cohort. A couple of patients were included in both the recovered and active cohorts because samples were available from active disease and after recovery. The repository of TCR and BCR sequences included around 71 time points from more than 30 patients, and more than 8 million TCR sequences were analysed. A recovered cohort included about 18 patients who provided about 20 samples, and most of these patients had mild to moderate COVID-19 treated on an outpatient basis. An age-matched reference group of 39 healthy donors negative for COVID-19 antibodies served as the comparison for repertoire analyses. Of the 20 patients in the active-infection cohort, roughly 18 had comorbidities associated with unfavorable COVID-19 outcome. Of the approximately 20 patients in the active-infection cohort, fewer than 15 were critically ill and needed mechanical ventilation or ECMO. As many as 9 follow-up blood samples were collected from each patient, and in some individuals these samples spanned different disease stages.

Broad study findings and their caveats: Strongly skewed TRBV/TRBJ gene usage was reported in patients with COVID-19. Few blood samples were available from mildly ill patients while symptoms were present, and early samples from severe cases were likewise scarce. Specific T cell subsets (CD4+/Treg/CD8+) and sorted SARS-CoV-2-responsive or tetramer+ T cells had not yet been sequenced, and these experiments were ongoing. The cohort was considered too small for HLA contributions to COVID-19 susceptibility or severity to be assessed. The reported TCR clusters were stated to require prospective validation before clinical use. In active COVID-19, TRB repertoires were highly clonal, while at recovery, diversity and richness increased above the levels seen in healthy donors. A total of 2,000 to 2,500 exclusive TCR clusters, including 30 to 40 low-pGen clusters, were found in the recovered cohort.

Sequencing was carried out with an Illumina MiSeq. Multiplex PCR with BIOMED2 TRB-A/B primer pools was used to amplify the TRB rearrangements. Illumina-compatible adapters and 7-nucleotide sample barcodes were attached to the amplicons through two consecutive PCRs. Phusion HS II polymerase was used for all library PCRs. Amplicons were purified from gel with the NucleoSpin Gel and PCR Clean-up kit, quantified on Qubit, and pooled at 4 nM. Before Illumina next-generation sequencing, the quality of the amplicon pool was assessed on an Agilent 2100 Bioanalyzer. The authors processed their data as follows. Annotation of TRB rearrangements was done in MiXCR 3.0.8 with the default MiXCR reference library. Non-productive reads and sequences with fewer than 2 reads were excluded, and each unique CDR3 nucleotide sequence counted as one clone. R 3.5.1 was used to calculate clonality, diversity, richness and V-J gene usage. TCR clustering by CDR3 similarity used GLIPH2, with generation probabilities calculated by OLGA. GLIPH2 clusters were kept only when the clusters contained at least four unique TCR clonotypes present in at least three individuals. TCRdb's own reprocessing of the public reads used fastp at Q25 and MiXCR and kept productive beta chains. Rows matching on CDR3 protein sequence are summarized as one entry with the most common DNA and genes. Here the V and J calls rest on TCRdb's processing, not on the authors' analysis. Within this sample are some 4,000 distinct CDR3 sequences, with roughly a quarter of them counted one time only. 43% of the sample lies in the top ten.

The sequencing input was blood. The chain couples TRBV4-1 to TRBJ2-5, with no confident D gene call. The clonotype comes from a human donor with active COVID-19. The donor label of this sample is uncertain. For the CDR3, the sequence is CASSQGVETQYF. The nucleotide sequence is TGCGCCAGCAGCCAAGGGGTGGAGACCCAGTACTTC.